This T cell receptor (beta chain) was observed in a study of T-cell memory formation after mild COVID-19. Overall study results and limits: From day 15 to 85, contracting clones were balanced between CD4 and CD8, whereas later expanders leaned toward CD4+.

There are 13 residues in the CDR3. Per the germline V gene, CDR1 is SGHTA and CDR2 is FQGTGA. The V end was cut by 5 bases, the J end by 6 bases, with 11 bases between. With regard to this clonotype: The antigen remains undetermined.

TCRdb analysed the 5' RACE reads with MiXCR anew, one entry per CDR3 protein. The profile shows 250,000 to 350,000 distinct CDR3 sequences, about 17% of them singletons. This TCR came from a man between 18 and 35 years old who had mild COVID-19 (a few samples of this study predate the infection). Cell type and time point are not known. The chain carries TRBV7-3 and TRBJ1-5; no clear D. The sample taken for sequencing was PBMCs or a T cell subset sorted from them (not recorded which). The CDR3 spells CASSAGAGQPQHF. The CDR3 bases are TGTGCCAGCAGCGCAGGCGCGGGTCAGCCCCAGCATTTT.